The rows below give T cell receptor beta chains drawn from one sample of a study of early T cells in non-severe SARS-CoV-2 infection. TCRdb recomputed calls from the 5' RACE reads with MiXCR, one row per CDR3 protein. The profile shows some 80,000 distinct CDR3 sequences, roughly an eighth of them singletons. The sequenced sample consisted of whole blood. These receptors were obtained from an adult who was a healthcare worker with PCR-confirmed SARS-CoV-2 infection or an uninfected control (not recorded which). CDR3s include the opening cysteine and the closing phenylalanine or tryptophan. Fields, in order: D gene, clone size, V gene, J gene, CDR3 protein, CDR3 DNA. D genes are given only for firm matches. Only part of the rows carry a size: once, few, many, or a class if the clone is expanded.

d_call: .
clone_size: many
v_call: TRBV7-8
j_call: TRBJ1-5
cdr3_aa: CASSLLRGGNQPQHF
cdr3_nt: TGTGCCAGCAGCTTACTTCGGGGCGGCAATCAGCCCCAGCATTTT

d_call: .
clone_size: many
v_call: TRBV29-1
j_call: TRBJ2-3
cdr3_aa: CSVRDRVTDTQYF
cdr3_nt: TGCAGCGTGCGGGACAGAGTCACAGATACGCAGTATTTT

d_call: .
clone_size: .
v_call: TRBV29-1
j_call: TRBJ2-3
cdr3_aa: CSVEQGVTTDTQYF
cdr3_nt: TGCAGCGTTGAACAGGGTGTTACTACAGATACGCAGTATTTT

d_call: .
clone_size: many
v_call: TRBV18
j_call: TRBJ1-2
cdr3_aa: CASSQPGLPYGYTF
cdr3_nt: TGTGCCAGCTCACAACCGGGACTGCCATATGGCTACACCTTC

d_call: .
clone_size: many
v_call: TRBV20-1
j_call: TRBJ1-1
cdr3_aa: CSADPLQGGEAFF
cdr3_nt: TGCAGTGCTGATCCATTACAGGGCGGTGAAGCTTTCTTT

d_call: TRBD2
clone_size: many
v_call: TRBV5-1
j_call: TRBJ2-7
cdr3_aa: CASSELAGNSYEQYF
cdr3_nt: TGCGCCAGCAGCGAACTAGCGGGGAACTCCTACGAGCAGTACTTC

d_call: .
clone_size: many
v_call: TRBV18
j_call: TRBJ2-5
cdr3_aa: CASSPLGAETQYF
cdr3_nt: TGTGCCAGCTCACCACTGGGGGCAGAGACCCAGTACTTC

d_call: TRBD2
clone_size: many
v_call: TRBV19
j_call: TRBJ2-2
cdr3_aa: CASSKPAGGPGELFF
cdr3_nt: TGTGCCAGTAGTAAACCCGCGGGGGGGCCCGGGGAGCTGTTTTTT

d_call: .
clone_size: few
v_call: TRBV6-5
j_call: TRBJ2-7
cdr3_aa: CASSYSGGMAYEQYF
cdr3_nt: TGTGCCAGCAGTTACTCCGGGGGAATGGCCTACGAGCAGTACTTC

d_call: .
clone_size: .
v_call: TRBV12-3/TRBV12-4
j_call: TRBJ1-2
cdr3_aa: CASSLEGRPYGYTF
cdr3_nt: TGTGCCAGCAGTTTAGAGGGACGGCCATATGGCTACACCTTC

d_call: .
clone_size: few
v_call: TRBV9
j_call: TRBJ2-7
cdr3_aa: CASSEGADVYEQYF
cdr3_nt: TGTGCCAGCAGCGAAGGGGCCGATGTATACGAGCAGTACTTC

d_call: .
clone_size: many
v_call: TRBV6-5
j_call: TRBJ1-2
cdr3_aa: CASSPQENFGYTF
cdr3_nt: TGTGCCAGCAGCCCACAGGAGAATTTCGGCTACACCTTC

d_call: .
clone_size: .
v_call: TRBV7-3
j_call: TRBJ2-1
cdr3_aa: CASSLWEYNEQFF
cdr3_nt: TGTGCCAGCAGCTTATGGGAGTACAATGAGCAGTTCTTC

d_call: TRBD1
clone_size: few
v_call: TRBV7-6
j_call: TRBJ1-4
cdr3_aa: CASSGTRQGGEEKLFF
cdr3_nt: TGTGCCAGCAGCGGAACCCGACAGGGGGGAGAGGAAAAACTGTTTTTT

d_call: .
clone_size: few
v_call: TRBV29-1
j_call: TRBJ2-7
cdr3_aa: CSGGHMGREQYF
cdr3_nt: TGCAGCGGTGGCCACATGGGGCGGGAGCAGTACTTC

d_call: .
clone_size: many
v_call: TRBV20-1
j_call: TRBJ1-1
cdr3_aa: CSAPPGPTVNTEAFF
cdr3_nt: TGCAGTGCCCCCCCAGGGCCTACAGTGAACACTGAAGCTTTCTTT

d_call: .
clone_size: .
v_call: TRBV6-5
j_call: TRBJ2-6
cdr3_aa: CASSYGPGLESGANVLTF
cdr3_nt: TGTGCCAGCAGTTACGGGCCGGGCCTGGAATCTGGGGCCAACGTCCTGACTTTC

d_call: .
clone_size: many
v_call: TRBV25-1
j_call: TRBJ1-1
cdr3_aa: CASGDGTEAFF
cdr3_nt: TGTGCCAGCGGGGACGGCACTGAAGCTTTCTTT

d_call: .
clone_size: many
v_call: TRBV7-2
j_call: TRBJ2-3
cdr3_aa: CASSEGAGNTQYF
cdr3_nt: TGTGCCAGCAGCGAAGGCGCCGGGAATACGCAGTATTTT

d_call: TRBD2
clone_size: few
v_call: TRBV6-6
j_call: TRBJ2-2
cdr3_aa: CASSYSNLAGRTGELFF
cdr3_nt: TGTGCCAGCAGTTACTCGAATCTAGCGGGGCGCACCGGGGAGCTGTTTTTT

d_call: .
clone_size: many
v_call: TRBV7-2
j_call: TRBJ2-5
cdr3_aa: CASSLDPLETQYF
cdr3_nt: TGTGCCAGCAGCTTAGATCCTTTGGAGACCCAGTACTTC

d_call: .
clone_size: .
v_call: TRBV10-3
j_call: TRBJ2-7
cdr3_aa: CATSRVRADEQYF
cdr3_nt: TGTGCCACCTCACGGGTCAGGGCGGACGAGCAGTACTTC

d_call: .
clone_size: .
v_call: TRBV6-5
j_call: TRBJ2-1
cdr3_aa: CASSQNREPYNEQFF
cdr3_nt: TGTGCCAGCAGCCAGAACAGGGAACCCTACAATGAGCAGTTCTTC

d_call: .
clone_size: few
v_call: TRBV2
j_call: TRBJ2-1
cdr3_aa: CASRTTGTGTYNEQFF
cdr3_nt: TGTGCCAGCAGGACCACCGGGACTGGCACCTACAATGAGCAGTTCTTC

d_call: .
clone_size: .
v_call: TRBV7-2
j_call: TRBJ1-5
cdr3_aa: CASSLVAEGSNQPQHF
cdr3_nt: TGTGCCAGCAGCTTAGTTGCAGAGGGTAGCAATCAGCCCCAGCATTTT

d_call: TRBD2
clone_size: many
v_call: TRBV20-1
j_call: TRBJ2-1
cdr3_aa: CSARPSGGIRNEQFF
cdr3_nt: TGCAGTGCTAGACCTAGCGGGGGGATCAGAAATGAGCAGTTCTTC

d_call: TRBD1
clone_size: few
v_call: TRBV4-3
j_call: TRBJ2-3
cdr3_aa: CASSQDTGDSYTDTQYF
cdr3_nt: TGCGCCAGCAGCCAAGACACAGGGGACAGTTACACAGATACGCAGTATTTT

d_call: TRBD1
clone_size: few
v_call: TRBV11-2
j_call: TRBJ2-1
cdr3_aa: CASSYGQDADYEQFF
cdr3_nt: TGTGCCAGCAGCTACGGACAGGACGCCGACTATGAGCAGTTCTTC

d_call: .
clone_size: .
v_call: TRBV6-2/TRBV6-3
j_call: TRBJ2-5
cdr3_aa: CASSYTETQYF
cdr3_nt: TGTGCCAGCAGTTATACAGAGACCCAGTACTTC

d_call: .
clone_size: many
v_call: TRBV5-1
j_call: TRBJ2-5
cdr3_aa: CASSLGTAKETQYF
cdr3_nt: TGCGCCAGCAGCTTGGGGACAGCTAAAGAGACCCAGTACTTC

d_call: TRBD1
clone_size: once
v_call: TRBV3-1
j_call: TRBJ1-4
cdr3_aa: CASSYSGTANEKLFF
cdr3_nt: TGTGCCAGCAGCTATTCCGGGACAGCTAATGAAAAACTGTTTTTT

d_call: .
clone_size: few
v_call: TRBV10-2
j_call: TRBJ1-1
cdr3_aa: CASSVSRGTEAFF
cdr3_nt: TGCGCCAGCAGTGTAAGCAGGGGCACTGAAGCTTTCTTT

d_call: .
clone_size: .
v_call: TRBV6-2/TRBV6-3
j_call: TRBJ2-1
cdr3_aa: CASSYSLALEQFF
cdr3_nt: TGTGCCAGCAGTTACTCTCTAGCGCTTGAGCAGTTCTTC

d_call: TRBD2
clone_size: .
v_call: TRBV3-1
j_call: TRBJ2-7
cdr3_aa: CASSRRLAETYEQYF
cdr3_nt: TGTGCCAGCAGCCGGCGACTAGCGGAGACCTACGAGCAGTACTTC

d_call: .
clone_size: .
v_call: TRBV2
j_call: TRBJ1-5
cdr3_aa: CASSFDSFNQPQHF
cdr3_nt: TGTGCCAGCAGCTTCGACAGCTTCAATCAGCCCCAGCATTTT

d_call: TRBD2
clone_size: .
v_call: TRBV6-6
j_call: TRBJ2-7
cdr3_aa: CASSYRLADYEQYF
cdr3_nt: TGTGCCAGCAGTTACAGGCTAGCGGATTACGAGCAGTACTTC

d_call: TRBD1
clone_size: few
v_call: TRBV20-1
j_call: TRBJ1-4
cdr3_aa: CSARGSQGANEKLFF
cdr3_nt: TGCAGTGCTAGAGGCTCACAGGGGGCAAATGAAAAACTGTTTTTT